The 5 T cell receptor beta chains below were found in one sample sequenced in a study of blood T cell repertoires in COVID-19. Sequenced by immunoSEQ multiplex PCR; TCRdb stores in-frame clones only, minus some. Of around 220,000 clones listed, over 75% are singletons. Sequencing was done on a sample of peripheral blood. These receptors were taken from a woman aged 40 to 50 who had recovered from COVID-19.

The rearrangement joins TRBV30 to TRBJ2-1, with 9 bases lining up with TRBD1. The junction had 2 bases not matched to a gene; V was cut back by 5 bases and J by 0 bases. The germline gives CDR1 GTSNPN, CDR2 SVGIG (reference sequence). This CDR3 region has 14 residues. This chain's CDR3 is CAWGTGSSYNEQFF. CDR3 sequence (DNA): TGTGCCTGGGGGACAGGGAGCTCCTACAATGAGCAGTTCTTC.

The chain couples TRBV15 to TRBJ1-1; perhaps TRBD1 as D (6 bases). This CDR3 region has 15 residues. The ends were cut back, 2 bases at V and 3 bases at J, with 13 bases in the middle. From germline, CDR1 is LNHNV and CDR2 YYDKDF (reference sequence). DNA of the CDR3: TGTGCCACCAGCAGACTGCCGGACAGTTACACTGAAGCTTTCTTT. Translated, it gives CATSRLPDSYTEAFF.

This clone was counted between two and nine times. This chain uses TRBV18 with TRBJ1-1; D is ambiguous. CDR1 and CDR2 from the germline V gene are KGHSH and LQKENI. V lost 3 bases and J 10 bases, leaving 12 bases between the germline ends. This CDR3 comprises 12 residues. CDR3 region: CASSPIEGGAFF. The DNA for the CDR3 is TGTGCCAGCTCACCTATCGAGGGAGGAGCTTTCTTT.

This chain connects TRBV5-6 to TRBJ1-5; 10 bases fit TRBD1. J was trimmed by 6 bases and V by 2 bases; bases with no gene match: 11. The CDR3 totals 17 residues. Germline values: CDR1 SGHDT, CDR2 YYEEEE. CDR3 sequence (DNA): TGTGCCAGCAGCTTATATAGGGACAGGGGCATAATTCAGCCCCAGCATTTT. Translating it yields CASSLYRDRGIIQPQHF.

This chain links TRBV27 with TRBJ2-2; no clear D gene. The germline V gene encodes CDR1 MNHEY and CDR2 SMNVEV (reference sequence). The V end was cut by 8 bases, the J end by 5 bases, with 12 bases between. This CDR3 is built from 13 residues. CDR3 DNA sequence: TGTGCCAGCCGACGCTCGGGTACCGGGGAGCTGTTTTTT. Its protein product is CASRRSGTGELFF.